Listed below are T cell receptor beta chains from one sample, sequenced in a study of OX40 agonist ivuxolimab in advanced cancers. The assay was immunoSEQ multiplex PCR, and TCRdb's table has in-frame clones only and misses some. The data contain over 55,000 clones, about 81% of them singletons. Source: CD4+ or CD8+ T cells sorted from blood, taken in a trial of the OX40 agonist ivuxolimab. These receptor sequences come from an adult with an advanced solid tumor such as melanoma, head and neck, liver or kidney cancer. CDR3s include the opening cysteine and the closing phenylalanine or tryptophan. The order of the fields is clone size, J gene, V gene, D gene, CDR3 DNA, CDR3 protein. The D gene is left open where the match is weak. Clone size, where shown, is once, few, many, or a class for clones that have expanded.

abundance: .; j_gene: TRBJ1-4; v_gene: TRBV12-5; d_gene: .; CDR3nt: TGTGCTAGTGGTCACCGGGGAAATGAAAAACTGTTTTTT; CDR3aa: CASGHRGNEKLFF
abundance: once; j_gene: TRBJ2-7; v_gene: TRBV10-3; d_gene: TRBD1; CDR3nt: TGTGCCATCAGTGAGTCCCCCGGGACAGCAGCCTACGAGCAGTACTTC; CDR3aa: CAISESPGTAAYEQYF
abundance: .; j_gene: TRBJ1-6; v_gene: TRBV7-6; d_gene: .; CDR3nt: TGTGCCAGCAGCTTCGCCAGACAGAATTCACCCCTCCACTTT; CDR3aa: CASSFARQNSPLHF
abundance: .; j_gene: TRBJ1-1; v_gene: TRBV19; d_gene: TRBD1; CDR3nt: TGTGCCAGTAGAGAACCGGGACAGGGGAACACTGAAGCTTTCTTT; CDR3aa: CASREPGQGNTEAFF
abundance: .; j_gene: TRBJ2-3; v_gene: TRBV7-6; d_gene: TRBD1; CDR3nt: TGTGCCAGCAGCTCCCCGCCGGGACAGAGGACAGATACGCAGTATTTT; CDR3aa: CASSSPPGQRTDTQYF
abundance: .; j_gene: TRBJ2-3; v_gene: TRBV27; d_gene: .; CDR3nt: TGTGCCAGCAAGCGAGGAAGGACAGATACGCAGTATTTT; CDR3aa: CASKRGRTDTQYF
abundance: .; j_gene: TRBJ1-1; v_gene: TRBV20-1; d_gene: .; CDR3nt: TGCAGTGCGGAGGGGAACACTGAAGCTTTCTTT; CDR3aa: CSAEGNTEAFF
abundance: .; j_gene: TRBJ2-7; v_gene: TRBV12-1; d_gene: .; CDR3nt: TGTACCAGCAGCTCGGGACATAGGGAGCAGTACTTC; CDR3aa: CTSSSGHREQYF
abundance: .; j_gene: TRBJ2-4; v_gene: TRBV5-1; d_gene: TRBD1; CDR3nt: TGCGCCAGCAGCAGGACAGGGCCTGACAAAAACATTCAGTACTTC; CDR3aa: CASSRTGPDKNIQYF
abundance: .; j_gene: TRBJ2-3; v_gene: TRBV29-1; d_gene: TRBD2; CDR3nt: TGCAGCGTTGGGGGGGTTAGCGGGATCTCCACAGATACGCAGTATTTT; CDR3aa: CSVGGVSGISTDTQYF
abundance: few; j_gene: TRBJ1-2; v_gene: TRBV7-9; d_gene: .; CDR3nt: TGTGCCAGCACATCCTATGGCTACACCTTC; CDR3aa: CASTSYGYTF
abundance: few; j_gene: TRBJ2-3; v_gene: TRBV10-3; d_gene: TRBD2; CDR3nt: TGTGCCTCGGGACTAGCGGGACAAGATACGCAGTATTTT; CDR3aa: CASGLAGQDTQYF
abundance: .; j_gene: TRBJ1-3; v_gene: TRBV11-2; d_gene: .; CDR3nt: TGTGCCAGCAGCTTAGTACCAGGCCCCTCTGGAAACACCATATATTTT; CDR3aa: CASSLVPGPSGNTIYF
abundance: .; j_gene: TRBJ2-2; v_gene: TRBV6-5; d_gene: .; CDR3nt: TGTGCCAGCAGTCGTAGCGGGAACACCGGGGAGCTGTTTTTT; CDR3aa: CASSRSGNTGELFF
abundance: .; j_gene: TRBJ1-2; v_gene: TRBV9; d_gene: TRBD1; CDR3nt: TGTGCCAGCAGCGTAGTTAGCACAGGGGGCTCTGGCTACACCTTC; CDR3aa: CASSVVSTGGSGYTF
abundance: .; j_gene: TRBJ2-7; v_gene: TRBV4-2; d_gene: TRBD2; CDR3nt: TGTGCCAGCAGCCAAGACGTCTCTAGCGGATACGAGCAGTACTTC; CDR3aa: CASSQDVSSGYEQYF
abundance: .; j_gene: TRBJ1-2; v_gene: TRBV19; d_gene: TRBD1; CDR3nt: TGTGCCAGTAGTATGGAACAGGGGTATAGCTATGGCTACACCTTC; CDR3aa: CASSMEQGYSYGYTF
abundance: .; j_gene: TRBJ2-1; v_gene: TRBV11-2; d_gene: .; CDR3nt: TGTGCCAGCAGCTTTTTGGGGGCCGAGTCGATTAATGAGCAGTTCTTC; CDR3aa: CASSFLGAESINEQFF
abundance: .; j_gene: TRBJ2-3; v_gene: TRBV30; d_gene: TRBD1; CDR3nt: TGTGCCTGGAGTGTAGGACGGGGGACAGGGGGAATTGGGCAGTATTTT; CDR3aa: CAWSVGRGTGGIGQYF
abundance: .; j_gene: TRBJ2-6; v_gene: TRBV6-5; d_gene: .; CDR3nt: TGTGCCAGCAGTTTCCAAGGGACCTCTGGGGCCAACGTCCTGACTTTC; CDR3aa: CASSFQGTSGANVLTF
abundance: .; j_gene: TRBJ2-7; v_gene: TRBV5-1; d_gene: TRBD1; CDR3nt: TGCGCCAGCAGCTTGGTTCAGGGGGAGTACTACGAGCAGTACTTC; CDR3aa: CASSLVQGEYYEQYF
abundance: few; j_gene: TRBJ2-5; v_gene: TRBV5-4; d_gene: TRBD2; CDR3nt: TGTGCCAGCAGCTCCAGGACTAGCGGGGGAGAGACCCAGTACTTC; CDR3aa: CASSSRTSGGETQYF
abundance: few; j_gene: TRBJ2-3; v_gene: TRBV13; d_gene: .; CDR3nt: TGTGCCAGCAGCTCCGGCGGTTATAGCACAGATACGCAGTATTTT; CDR3aa: CASSSGGYSTDTQYF
abundance: .; j_gene: TRBJ2-7; v_gene: TRBV11-3; d_gene: TRBD2; CDR3nt: TGTGCCAGCAGCTTGCGGACTAGCGCGGGCTCCTACGAGCAGTACTTC; CDR3aa: CASSLRTSAGSYEQYF
abundance: once; j_gene: TRBJ2-1; v_gene: TRBV18; d_gene: TRBD2; CDR3nt: TGTGCCAGCTCACCAAGGGGGACTAGCTCCTACAATGAGCAGTTCTTC; CDR3aa: CASSPRGTSSYNEQFF
abundance: .; j_gene: TRBJ2-1; v_gene: TRBV11-2; d_gene: .; CDR3nt: TGTGCCAGCAGCTTAGCCGGGCCATACAATGAGCAGTTCTTC; CDR3aa: CASSLAGPYNEQFF
abundance: .; j_gene: TRBJ2-5; v_gene: TRBV5-6; d_gene: TRBD2; CDR3nt: TGTGCCAGCAGCTTGGAACTAGCGGGCCTCCGAGAGACCCAGTACTTC; CDR3aa: CASSLELAGLRETQYF
abundance: once; j_gene: TRBJ1-1; v_gene: TRBV6-5; d_gene: .; CDR3nt: TGTGCCAGCAGTTACGACGGAGTATTTTGGAATACTGAAGCTTTCTTT; CDR3aa: CASSYDGVFWNTEAFF
abundance: .; j_gene: TRBJ1-5; v_gene: TRBV28; d_gene: .; CDR3nt: TGTGCCAGCAGTCTGCGGACCGCGAGCAATCAGCCCCAGCATTTT; CDR3aa: CASSLRTASNQPQHF
abundance: .; j_gene: TRBJ1-1; v_gene: TRBV2; d_gene: .; CDR3nt: TGTGCCAGCAGTTCTAGGGGCGATGCTTTCTTT; CDR3aa: CASSSRGDAFF
abundance: .; j_gene: TRBJ2-2; v_gene: TRBV6-6; d_gene: .; CDR3nt: TGTGCCAGCAGTACCCCGGACACCGGGGAGCTGTTTTTT; CDR3aa: CASSTPDTGELFF
abundance: few; j_gene: TRBJ1-6; v_gene: TRBV27; d_gene: .; CDR3nt: TGTGCCAGCAGTGCAACAGTGGGGGCTGATTCACCCCTCCACTTT; CDR3aa: CASSATVGADSPLHF
abundance: once; j_gene: TRBJ1-4; v_gene: TRBV5-1; d_gene: .; CDR3nt: TGCGCCAGCAGTTTGGCCATGGGGGCAGGGGAAAAACTGTTTTTT; CDR3aa: CASSLAMGAGEKLFF
abundance: .; j_gene: TRBJ1-1; v_gene: TRBV2; d_gene: .; CDR3nt: TGTGCCAGCAGTCAAAGACAGGCGGACACTGAAGCTTTCTTT; CDR3aa: CASSQRQADTEAFF
abundance: .; j_gene: TRBJ2-1; v_gene: TRBV29-1; d_gene: .; CDR3nt: TGCAGCGGGCGGAGATCCGAACCAGCCCATGAGCAGTTCTTC; CDR3aa: CSGRRSEPAHEQFF
abundance: .; j_gene: TRBJ1-1; v_gene: TRBV10-1; d_gene: .; CDR3nt: TGCGCCAGCAGTGTGTACAGGGCAGGCACTGAAGCTTTCTTT; CDR3aa: CASSVYRAGTEAFF
abundance: .; j_gene: TRBJ2-7; v_gene: TRBV6-1; d_gene: .; CDR3nt: TGTGCCAGCAGTTTTTCCGGACTTTACTACGAGCAGTACTTC; CDR3aa: CASSFSGLYYEQYF
abundance: .; j_gene: TRBJ2-1; v_gene: TRBV30; d_gene: TRBD1; CDR3nt: TGTGCCTGGAGTGTCGGCCAGGGGGCGCGGAATGAGCAGTTCTTC; CDR3aa: CAWSVGQGARNEQFF
abundance: few; j_gene: TRBJ1-4; v_gene: TRBV7-2; d_gene: TRBD1; CDR3nt: TGTGCCAGCAGCCAAAGACAGGGGAATGAAAAACTGTTTTTT; CDR3aa: CASSQRQGNEKLFF
abundance: .; j_gene: TRBJ1-1; v_gene: TRBV6-5; d_gene: .; CDR3nt: TGTGCCAGCAGTTACGGGGCAGGGGCGTCCACTGAAGCTTTCTTT; CDR3aa: CASSYGAGASTEAFF
abundance: .; j_gene: TRBJ1-6; v_gene: TRBV7-3; d_gene: TRBD1; CDR3nt: TGTGCCAGCAGTCCAGGGACAGGGGGCCAATCACCCCTCCACTTT; CDR3aa: CASSPGTGGQSPLHF
abundance: medium-sized; j_gene: TRBJ1-4; v_gene: TRBV6-5; d_gene: TRBD1; CDR3nt: TGTGCCAGCGGACAGGGAAATGAAAAACTGTTTTTT; CDR3aa: CASGQGNEKLFF
abundance: .; j_gene: TRBJ1-5; v_gene: TRBV6-1; d_gene: TRBD1; CDR3nt: TGTGCCAGCAGCAGGGGGGACAGTGATCAGCCCCAGCATTTT; CDR3aa: CASSRGDSDQPQHF
abundance: once; j_gene: TRBJ2-4; v_gene: TRBV11-3; d_gene: .; CDR3nt: TGTGCCAGCAGTCTGGGGGGAGCCAAAAACATTCAGTACTTC; CDR3aa: CASSLGGAKNIQYF
abundance: .; j_gene: TRBJ2-3; v_gene: TRBV2; d_gene: TRBD2; CDR3nt: TGTGCCAGCAGGGAGTTAGCGGGAAACACAGATACGCAGTATTTT; CDR3aa: CASRELAGNTDTQYF
abundance: .; j_gene: TRBJ1-1; v_gene: TRBV6-1; d_gene: TRBD1; CDR3nt: TGTGCCAGCAGTGCGGATTCCGGACAGGGAAACACTGAAGCTTTCTTT; CDR3aa: CASSADSGQGNTEAFF
abundance: once; j_gene: TRBJ1-2; v_gene: TRBV7-9; d_gene: TRBD1; CDR3nt: TGTGCCAGCAGAAACTCCGGGACAGGGGGCTTAGGCTACACCTTC; CDR3aa: CASRNSGTGGLGYTF
abundance: .; j_gene: TRBJ2-1; v_gene: TRBV28; d_gene: TRBD2; CDR3nt: TGTGCCAGCAGTTTTCCAGCGGGAGGGCCCAATGAGCAGTTCTTC; CDR3aa: CASSFPAGGPNEQFF
abundance: .; j_gene: TRBJ1-4; v_gene: TRBV6-5; d_gene: TRBD1; CDR3nt: TGTGCCAGCAGCACCCTCCGGGACAGAGGAAAACTGTTTTTT; CDR3aa: CASSTLRDRGKLFF
abundance: .; j_gene: TRBJ2-3; v_gene: TRBV4-1; d_gene: .; CDR3nt: TGCGCCAGCAGCCAAGATCCTACAGGCCCCACAGATACGCAGTATTTT; CDR3aa: CASSQDPTGPTDTQYF
abundance: .; j_gene: TRBJ1-1; v_gene: TRBV5-1; d_gene: .; CDR3nt: TGCGCCAGCAGCTCAGTGGACTTCAGAACTGAAGCTTTCTTT; CDR3aa: CASSSVDFRTEAFF
abundance: .; j_gene: TRBJ1-4; v_gene: TRBV7-9; d_gene: .; CDR3nt: TGTGCCAGCAGCTTAGGGGCCATAGGTGAAAAACTGTTTTTT; CDR3aa: CASSLGAIGEKLFF
abundance: .; j_gene: TRBJ1-1; v_gene: TRBV11-3; d_gene: .; CDR3nt: TGTGCCAGCAGCTTAGAATTGTCGGGGTTTTCTGAAGCTTTCTTT; CDR3aa: CASSLELSGFSEAFF
abundance: .; j_gene: TRBJ2-2; v_gene: TRBV7-6; d_gene: TRBD1; CDR3nt: TGTGCCAGCAGTCTGAGACAGGGGTTCACCGGGGAGCTGTTTTTT; CDR3aa: CASSLRQGFTGELFF
abundance: once; j_gene: TRBJ2-7; v_gene: TRBV19; d_gene: TRBD2; CDR3nt: TGTGCCAGTAGTATAGAACTAACTAGCGTCGGATACGAGCAGTACTTC; CDR3aa: CASSIELTSVGYEQYF
abundance: .; j_gene: TRBJ2-5; v_gene: TRBV7-2; d_gene: .; CDR3nt: TGTGCCAGCAGCGGCCCGCAAGAGACCCAGTACTTC; CDR3aa: CASSGPQETQYF
abundance: .; j_gene: TRBJ2-2; v_gene: TRBV5-4; d_gene: .; CDR3nt: TGTGCCAGCAGTATGGTGGACACCGGGGAGCTGTTTTTT; CDR3aa: CASSMVDTGELFF